The TCR beta chain under discussion was sequenced for a study of OX40 agonist ivuxolimab in advanced cancers. A note on this clone: Other DNA sequences in the same sample also yield this CDR3.

Germline V lookup: CDR1 MNHEY, CDR2 SMNVEV (reference sequence). CDR3 size: 14 residues. Trimming pared 1 base from V and 4 bases from J, leaving 8 bases between. The protocol was immunoSEQ multiplex PCR, while the TCRdb copy is restricted to in-frame clones and leaves out a portion. The sample lists 13,000 or so clones, approximately 61% occurring once. The starting material was CD4+ or CD8+ T cells sorted from blood, obtained in a trial of the OX40 agonist ivuxolimab. The chain couples TRBV27 to TRBJ1-5, with D perhaps TRBD1 (5 bases). The receptor was isolated from an adult with an advanced solid tumor such as melanoma, head and neck, liver or kidney cancer. This chain's CDR3 is CASSLFGGNQPQHF. CDR3 nucleotide sequence: TGTGCCAGCAGTTTATTTGGGGGAAATCAGCCCCAGCATTTT.